These 32 T cell receptor beta chains came from one sample sequenced in a study of blood T cells in healthy people across ages. With a J-beta primer mix and a sample-barcoded 5' primer, a second PCR ran 7 to 11 cycles. TCRdb independently ran MiXCR on the 5' RACE reads; one entry per CDR3 protein. The profile covers fewer than 2,000,000 distinct CDR3 sequences, with roughly 32% appearing a single time and 11% taken by the ten largest. The sequenced material came from blood. The receptors stem from a woman younger than 45 in good health.

This clonotype was found a few times. The chain uses TRBV7-8 and TRBJ2-1, with 8 bases lining up with TRBD2. Germline values: CDR1 SGHVS, CDR2 FQNEAQ. The CDR3 is 15 residues long. V lost 3 bases and J lost 5; bases outside the gene matches: 6. This CDR3 is CASSFRGGADNEQFF. CDR3 nucleotide sequence: TGTGCCAGCAGCTTTCGGGGGGGGGCAGACAATGAGCAGTTCTTC.

The chain links TRBV5-1 to TRBJ2-7; 13 bases are shared with TRBD2. Germline values: CDR1 SGHRS, CDR2 YFSETQ. The CDR3 spans 16 residues. Trimming took 5 bases from V and 5 from J; bases not matched to a gene: 10. The CDR3 DNA is TGCGCCAGCAGACGAAACGGACTAGCGGGAGTCAACGAGCAGTACTTC. Amino acids: CASRRNGLAGVNEQYF.

On this clonotype: A much larger clone sits a single nucleotide away, making a read error possible. This chain connects TRBV4-1 to TRBJ2-3; D is unresolved. Germline V gives CDR1 MGHRA, CDR2 YSYEKL. This CDR3 comprises 15 residues. The CDR3 nucleotides read TGCGCCAGCAGCCAAGGTAGCAATTGGAGAGATACGCGGTATTTT. Translated: CASSQGSNWRDTRYF.

The chain uses TRBV7-3 and TRBJ2-1; TRBD2 aligns across 14 bases. This CDR3 is built from 17 residues. Germline lookup yields CDR1 SGHTA and CDR2 FQGTGA. V was clipped by 0 bases and J by 6 bases; unmatched bases: 4. The CDR3 spells CASSLTGLAGGINEQFF. CDR3 DNA: TGTGCCAGCAGCTTAACTGGACTAGCGGGGGGAATCAATGAGCAGTTCTTC. The whole variable domain, remainder taken from reference TRBV7-3 and TRBJ2-1, is GAGVSQTPSNKVTEKGKYVELRCDPISGHTALYWYRQSLGQGPEFLIYFQGTGAADDSGLPNDRFFAVRPEGSVSTLKIQRTERGDSAVYLCASSLTGLAGGINEQFFGPGTRLTVL.

The chain combines TRBV19 with TRBJ2-1; D may be TRBD1 or TRBD2 (5 bases each). The CDR3 loop spans 14 amino acids. CDR1 LNHDA and CDR2 SQIVND come from the germline V gene (reference sequence). V was clipped by 3 bases and J by 0 bases, with 6 bases between them. The CDR3 nucleotides are TGTGCCAGTAGTATCGGGGCCTCCTACAATGAGCAGTTCTTC. It yields the protein CASSIGASYNEQFF.

This rearrangement joins TRBV20-1 to TRBJ1-1; D ambiguous. Germline CDR1 and CDR2: DFQATT and SNEGSKA (reference sequence). The CDR3 runs to 16 residues. Trimming stripped 1 base from V and 1 base from J, with 16 bases between. The CDR3 DNA reads TGCAGTGCTAGAGCCGACGGGAAACTGTGGAACACTGAAGCTTTCTTT. It yields the protein CSARADGKLWNTEAFF.

Notes on this clonotype: An end of the junction differs from the germline gene, which may be a read error. The chain is built from TRBV25-1 and TRBJ2-3; 8 nucleotides align to TRBD1. The CDR3 totals 16 residues. Germline loops: CDR1 MGHDK, CDR2 SYGVNS. CDR3 nucleotides: TGTGCCAGCAGTGCCCGGACAGGGATCCCCACAGGTACGCAGTATTTT. It codes for CASSARTGIPTGTQYF.

The CDR3 spells CASRTNRGREETQYF. The CDR3 DNA sequence: TGCGCCAGCAGAACAAACAGGGGTCGGGAAGAGACCCAGTACTTC. The chain couples TRBV5-1 to TRBJ2-5; 7 bases line up with TRBD1. The CDR3 loop spans 15 amino acids. Losses at the gene ends were 5 bases for V and 3 bases for J; bases not matched to a gene: 10. The germline V gene encodes CDR1 SGHRS and CDR2 YFSETQ.

This rearrangement joins TRBV10-3 to TRBJ2-4, with 9 positions matching TRBD1. The end of the DNA fits TRBJ2-7 better, so the J call may be wrong. CDR1 and CDR2 (germline): ENHRY, SYGVKD. CDR3 length equals 14 residues. CDR3 sequence: CAIRPPGQGSEQYF. CDR3 nucleotide sequence: TGTGCCATCAGGCCTCCGGGACAGGGTTCCGAGCAGTACTTC.

V usage is TRBV12-3 or TRBV12-4 and J usage is TRBJ2-1; D gene unclear. The CDR3 has 16 amino acids. The V end was cut by 1 base, the J end by 9 bases, with 19 bases between. Here the CDR3 reads CASSLVADIRWGEQFF. The DNA of the CDR3 is TGTGCCAGCAGTTTAGTGGCAGACATAAGGTGGGGTGAGCAGTTCTTC.

This clonotype showed up just a few times. This chain joins TRBV7-6 and TRBJ2-7; 8 nucleotides align to TRBD2. The CDR3 runs 15 residues. V lost 4 bases and J lost 5; bases outside the gene matches: 10. In germline, CDR1 is SGHVS, CDR2 FNYEAQ. As DNA, the CDR3 is TGTGCCAGCAGCTCCCAAGGAGCGGGAGCAAACGAGCAGTACTTC. Protein product: CASSSQGAGANEQYF. Combining the CDR3 with reference TRBV7-6 and TRBJ2-7 gives the whole variable domain GAGVSQSPRYKVTKRGQDVALRCDPISGHVSLYWYRQALGQGPEFLTYFNYEAQQDKSGLPNDRFSAERPEGSISTLTIQRTEQRDSAMYRCASSSQGAGANEQYFGPGTRLTVT.

This clonotype was counted many times. The chain employs TRBV20-1 and TRBJ2-5; weak D call: TRBD2 (7 bases). The CDR3 is 14 residues long. V lost 4 bases, J lost 6 bases, and 18 bases lay in between. The germline gives CDR1 DFQATT, CDR2 SNEGSKA (reference sequence). In nucleotides, the CDR3 is TGCAGTGCTATTATCGCGGGGGCCAAACAGACCCAGTACTTC. Amino acid sequence: CSAIIAGAKQTQYF.

The J gene is TRBJ1-4, the V gene TRBV11-2, with D possibly matching TRBD1 (6 bases). Trimming left V 8 bases short and J 7 bases short, with 14 bases between. The CDR3 is 13 amino acids. Germline-derived CDR1 and CDR2 are SGHAT and FQNNGV. The DNA of the CDR3 is TGTGCCAGCGGGAGGGGGAATAGTGAAAAACTGTTTTTT. Encoded protein: CASGRGNSEKLFF. Based on the CDR3 plus reference TRBV11-2 and TRBJ1-4, the full variable domain is EAGVAQSPRYKIIEKRQSVAFWCNPISGHATLYWYQQILGQGPKLLIQFQNNGVVDDSQLPKDRFSAERLKGVDSTLKIQPAKLEDSAVYLCASGRGNSEKLFFGSGTQLSVL.

CDR3 loop: CASRPGLGGYNEQYF. Written as DNA, the CDR3 is TGTGCCAGCAGACCCGGACTAGGGGGCTACAATGAGCAGTACTTC. The genes are TRBV27 and TRBJ2-7; D tentatively reads TRBD1 or TRBD2 (7 bases each). V gave up 6 bases and J gave up 7 bases, with 22 bases separating them. The germline CDR1 and CDR2 sequences are MNHEY and SMNVEV (reference sequence). This CDR3 region has 15 residues.

For the CDR3, the DNA is TGCAGTGCTGGATACAGGTTTAACGGTTTAACTGATGGCTACACCTTC. Translation gives CSAGYRFNGLTDGYTF. The V and J genes are TRBV20-1 and TRBJ1-2; a weak D match, TRBD1 (5 bases). The CDR3 is 16 residues long. Trimming shortened V by 5 bases and J by 6 bases, and 25 bases separated the two germline ends. CDR1 is DFQATT and CDR2 is SNEGSKA in the germline V gene (reference sequence).

Only a few counts were recorded for this clonotype. This chain links TRBV28 with TRBJ2-7; D remains ambiguous. V gave up 6 bases and J gave up 4 bases, with 10 bases separating them. Germline CDR1 MDHEN, CDR2 SYDVKM. CDR3 length: 12 residues. The CDR3 sequence is CASRAYPYEQYF. The CDR3, as DNA: TGTGCCAGCAGGGCCTATCCGTACGAGCAGTACTTC.

This clonotype has just one count. One base away lies a much larger clone, so this may be a sequencing read error. The chain combines TRBV5-1 with TRBJ2-7; 8 bases are a match to TRBD2. CDR3 length: 15 amino acids. Germline V lookup: CDR1 SGHRS, CDR2 YFSETQ. With V trimmed by 4 bases and J by 0 bases, 6 bases remained unmatched. CDR3 amino acids: CASSVSGTSSYEQYF. The CDR3 DNA sequence: TGCGCCAGCAGCGTGTCCGGGACTAGCTCCTACGAGCAGTACTTC.

The chain employs TRBV20-1 and TRBJ2-1, with 10 nucleotides matching TRBD2. This CDR3 has 17 amino acids. V trimming: 0 bases; J trimming: 4 bases; junction bases outside the gene matches: 9. The V gene's germline CDR1 is DFQATT and CDR2 SNEGSKA (reference sequence). The CDR3 DNA is TGCAGTGCTAGAGATCCTAGCGGGAGTCGGGTGTACAATGAGCAGTTCTTC. Its translation: CSARDPSGSRVYNEQFF.

As to this clonotype: The junction does not match germline at one end; this may be a read error. This CDR3 is CGASGAVTYEQYF. For the CDR3, the DNA is TGCGGTGCTAGTGGGGCAGTGACCTACGAGCAGTACTTC. The V call is TRBV20-1, the J call TRBJ2-7, with a possible D match to TRBD1 (5 bases). Germline CDR1 reads DFQATT; CDR2 reads SNEGSKA (reference sequence). There are 13 residues in the CDR3.

The chain combines TRBV5-1 with TRBJ2-5; either TRBD1 or TRBD2 may fit D (5 bases each). Germline CDR1 reads SGHRS; CDR2 reads YFSETQ. This CDR3 is 15 amino acids long. The V end was cut by 1 base, the J end by 0 bases, with 10 bases between. CDR3 loop: CASSLFPGHQETQYF. CDR3 DNA: TGCGCCAGCAGCTTGTTTCCGGGGCACCAAGAGACCCAGTACTTC.

Note on this clonotype: A single base separates this from a much larger clone, so it may be a read error. The chain carries TRBV13 and TRBJ2-5; 13 bases are shared with TRBD2. V shed 8 bases and J 9 bases; nucleotides not matched to a gene: 3. The CDR3 totals 12 residues. CDR1 and CDR2 from the germline V gene are PRHDT and FYEKMQ (reference sequence). CDR3 amino acids: CASGLAGEAQYF. CDR3 DNA sequence: TGTGCCAGCGGACTAGCGGGGGAGGCCCAGTACTTC.

The chain uses TRBV14 and TRBJ2-3; a weak D match, TRBD1 (5 bases). Germline values: CDR1 SGHDN, CDR2 FVKESK. V lost 2 bases to trimming and J lost 1 base, with 13 bases between them. The CDR3 extends over 16 amino acids. CDR3 amino acids: CASSQRGVPRTDTQYF. The CDR3 DNA reads TGTGCCAGCAGCCAAAGGGGCGTCCCTCGCACAGATACGCAGTATTTT.

V gene TRBV4-2 combines with J gene TRBJ2-1, with 9 bases identical to TRBD2. CDR1 LGHNA and CDR2 YNFKEQ come from the germline V gene. The CDR3 is 16 residues long. V gave up 2 bases and J gave up 3 bases; unmatched junction bases: 5. The CDR3 loop is CASSQNSGGHYNEQFF. The CDR3, as DNA: TGTGCCAGCAGCCAAAATAGCGGGGGACACTACAATGAGCAGTTCTTC.

This CDR3 reads CASSRGLAEITDTQYF. In DNA, the CDR3 is TGTGCCAGCAGCCGAGGACTAGCGGAAATCACAGATACGCAGTATTTT. The chain uses TRBV7-9 and TRBJ2-3; 10 bases are a match to TRBD2. Germline loops: CDR1 SEHNR, CDR2 FQNEAQ (reference sequence). There are 16 residues in the CDR3. After removal of 5 bases from V and 2 bases from J, the junction contained 7 bases not matched to a gene.

V is TRBV2 and J is TRBJ2-3; 7 bases line up with TRBD2. This CDR3 comprises 14 residues. V shed 8 bases, J shed 0 bases, and the junction held 5 bases outside the gene matches. Germline values: CDR1 SNHLY, CDR2 FYNNEI. In DNA form, the CDR3 reads TGTGCCAGCTGGTCGGGGGGTAGCACAGATACGCAGTATTTT. This encodes CASWSGGSTDTQYF. The whole variable domain, filled in from reference TRBV2 and TRBJ2-3, reads EPEVTQTPSHQVTQMGQEVILRCVPISNHLYFYWYRQILGQKVEFLVSFYNNEISEKSEIFDDQFSVERPDGSNFTLKIRSTKLEDSAMYFCASWSGGSTDTQYFGPGTRLTVL.

The J gene is TRBJ2-1, the V gene TRBV5-1, with 16 bases that match TRBD2. Germline V gene sequence: CDR1 SGHRS, CDR2 YFSETQ. The CDR3 covers 19 residues. J gave up 6 bases and V 4 bases, and 13 bases lay outside the gene matches. For the CDR3, the DNA is TGCGCCAGCAGCCTAGGGACTAGCGGGAGGGTCTCCCCGGGCAATGAGCAGTTCTTC. Its protein is CASSLGTSGRVSPGNEQFF.

The genes are TRBV18 and TRBJ1-2; TRBD1 matches 7 bases. The V gene end was trimmed by 0 bases and the J gene end by 7 bases; junction bases not matched to a gene: 20. The germline V gene has CDR1 KGHSH and CDR2 LQKENI. The CDR3 runs 19 residues. The CDR3 nucleotides are TGTGCCAGCTCACCACCAAGATTTCGAGTAGGGGGCGATTTGGGTGGCTACACCTTC. Amino acid sequence: CASSPPRFRVGGDLGGYTF.

This clonotype was seen more than once but under ten times. V is TRBV20-1 and J is TRBJ2-7; D is ambiguous. CDR1 is DFQATT and CDR2 is SNEGSKA in the germline V gene (reference sequence). This CDR3 comprises 14 residues. V lost 0 bases to trimming and J lost 3 bases, with 12 bases between them. CDR3: CSARDLQSSYEQYF. In nucleotides, the CDR3 is TGCAGTGCTAGAGATCTACAGTCCAGCTACGAGCAGTACTTC.

A few counts support this clonotype. J is TRBJ2-7 and V is TRBV3-1, with 10 bases matching TRBD2. The CDR3 runs to 16 residues. Germline CDR1 is LGHDT and CDR2 is YNNKEL (reference sequence). V was pared by 3 bases and J by 0 bases, with 5 bases of the junction left unmatched. CDR3 region: CASSHWTSGASYEQYF. The CDR3 DNA sequence: TGTGCCAGCAGCCACTGGACTAGCGGAGCCTCCTACGAGCAGTACTTC.

This clonotype was seen more than once but under ten times. The V gene is TRBV20-1, the J gene TRBJ1-6; TRBD1 agrees at 8 bases. CDR3 length equals 15 residues. Germline V CDR1 and CDR2: DFQATT, SNEGSKA (reference sequence). V trimming: 6 bases; J trimming: 5 bases; junction bases outside the gene matches: 9. The CDR3 protein is CSASGQGGNNSPLHF. Here the CDR3 DNA reads TGCAGTGCGAGTGGACAGGGAGGGAATAATTCACCCCTCCACTTT.

This clonotype was observed a few times. J is TRBJ2-1 and V is TRBV5-1; D gene unclear. The V and J ends lost 4 bases and 3 bases respectively, with 11 bases between them. The CDR3 consists of 14 residues. From germline, CDR1 is SGHRS and CDR2 YFSETQ. The CDR3 spells CASSPVGRYNEQFF. As DNA, the CDR3 is TGCGCCAGCAGCCCGGTAGGCCGCTACAATGAGCAGTTCTTC.

This clonotype was detected many times. The chain combines TRBV28 with TRBJ2-5, with TRBD2 matching 11 bases. J gave up 3 bases and V 8 bases, and 2 bases lay outside the gene matches. The germline V gene has CDR1 MDHEN and CDR2 SYDVKM. The CDR3 length is 13 residues. The CDR3 DNA follows: TGTGCCAGCCAGACTAGCGGGAAAGAGACCCAGTACTTC. It yields the protein CASQTSGKETQYF.